This is a list of T cell receptor beta chains from one sample in a study of cytomegalovirus exposure and HLA in healthy donors. Assay used: immunoSEQ multiplex PCR; TCRdb lists only in-frame clones, some missing. The table lists some 90,000 clones, 80% to 90% of them singletons. The material sequenced was PBMCs. These receptors all stem from a man in his forties in good health and CMV-seronegative. The CDR3 runs from the conserved cysteine through the conserved F or W. Fields, in order: CDR3 DNA, CDR3 protein, J gene, D gene, V gene, clone size. D genes are given only for firm matches. Not all rows give a size; the values are once, few, many and, for expanded clones, a class.

CDR3 DNA: TGTGCCAGCAGCGAAAGCTCGAGGGGGCTGGAGACCCAGTACTTC
CDR3 protein: CASSESSRGLETQYF
J gene: TRBJ2-5
D gene: TRBD1
V gene: TRBV2
clone size: .

CDR3 DNA: TGTGCCAGAATGGACACGGATAACTATGGCTACACCTTC
CDR3 protein: CARMDTDNYGYTF
J gene: TRBJ1-2
D gene: .
V gene: TRBV6-1
clone size: .

CDR3 DNA: TGTGCCAGCAGCTTACAGGGGGCGGTGGACGAGCAGTACTTC
CDR3 protein: CASSLQGAVDEQYF
J gene: TRBJ2-7
D gene: TRBD1
V gene: TRBV7-9
clone size: few

CDR3 DNA: TGTGCCAGCAGCCCAGGGACTAGCCAAGAGACCCAGTACTTC
CDR3 protein: CASSPGTSQETQYF
J gene: TRBJ2-5
D gene: TRBD2
V gene: TRBV9
clone size: .

CDR3 DNA: TGTGCCAGCTCACCAACACAGGGGGCGAGGGAGCCCCAGCATTTT
CDR3 protein: CASSPTQGAREPQHF
J gene: TRBJ1-5
D gene: TRBD1
V gene: TRBV18
clone size: .

CDR3 DNA: TGCGCCAGCAGTCCAGGGGGTGGTCCCTACGAGCAGTACTTC
CDR3 protein: CASSPGGGPYEQYF
J gene: TRBJ2-7
D gene: TRBD1
V gene: TRBV10-1
clone size: .

CDR3 DNA: TGTGCCAGCAGTTTGTCGGGGTTTTCACCTAATGAAAAACTGTTTTTT
CDR3 protein: CASSLSGFSPNEKLFF
J gene: TRBJ1-4
D gene: .
V gene: TRBV27
clone size: .

CDR3 DNA: TGTGCCAGCAGCTTATCATTTAGCAGACGAGGTTACGAGCAGTACTTC
CDR3 protein: CASSLSFSRRGYEQYF
J gene: TRBJ2-7
D gene: .
V gene: TRBV7-2
clone size: .

CDR3 DNA: TGTGCCAGTAGTATCCGGAATCAGCCCCAGCATTTT
CDR3 protein: CASSIRNQPQHF
J gene: TRBJ1-5
D gene: .
V gene: TRBV19
clone size: .

CDR3 DNA: TGCGCCAGCAGTGAGGGCGGAGGATATGGCTACACCTTC
CDR3 protein: CASSEGGGYGYTF
J gene: TRBJ1-2
D gene: .
V gene: TRBV5-1
clone size: .

CDR3 DNA: TGTGCCAGCAGCGTAACCGGGGTTGAGACCCAGTACTTC
CDR3 protein: CASSVTGVETQYF
J gene: TRBJ2-5
D gene: .
V gene: TRBV9
clone size: .

CDR3 DNA: TGTGCCAGCAGCACCGAGACAGGGGGCTATGGCTACACCTTC
CDR3 protein: CASSTETGGYGYTF
J gene: TRBJ1-2
D gene: TRBD1
V gene: TRBV5-4
clone size: .

CDR3 DNA: TGTGCCAGCAGCACCAGACAGGTTGGCGAGCAGTACTTC
CDR3 protein: CASSTRQVGEQYF
J gene: TRBJ2-7
D gene: .
V gene: TRBV5-4
clone size: .

CDR3 DNA: TGTGCCAGCAGTGACGACAGGGGGACCACGGGCTACACCTTC
CDR3 protein: CASSDDRGTTGYTF
J gene: TRBJ1-2
D gene: TRBD1
V gene: TRBV2
clone size: .

CDR3 DNA: TGCGCCAGCAGCTTATACAGCGGCAGCAGGCCCGCGAATGAAAAACTGTTTTTT
CDR3 protein: CASSLYSGSRPANEKLFF
J gene: TRBJ1-4
D gene: .
V gene: TRBV5-1
clone size: .

CDR3 DNA: TGTGCCAGCAGCAAAGTCGGCGGGGGCAGACTTACCATTGGTAGTCAAGAGACCCAGTACTTC
CDR3 protein: CASSKVGGGRLTIGSQETQYF
J gene: TRBJ2-5
D gene: .
V gene: TRBV21-1
clone size: .

CDR3 DNA: TGCGCCAGCAGCTTGGGAACTAGCGGGAGCACAGATACGCAGTATTTT
CDR3 protein: CASSLGTSGSTDTQYF
J gene: TRBJ2-3
D gene: TRBD2
V gene: TRBV5-1
clone size: .

CDR3 DNA: TGTGCCAGCAGCTTGATACTGAGCTCCTACGAGCAGTACTTC
CDR3 protein: CASSLILSSYEQYF
J gene: TRBJ2-7
D gene: .
V gene: TRBV5-5
clone size: .

CDR3 DNA: TGTGCCAGCAGCCCGGACAGGGCGATGAACACTGAAGCTTTCTTT
CDR3 protein: CASSPDRAMNTEAFF
J gene: TRBJ1-1
D gene: TRBD1
V gene: TRBV5-6
clone size: .